A single sample is the source of the 28 T cell receptor beta chains below, sequenced in a study of cytomegalovirus exposure and HLA in healthy donors (dated by TCRdb to about 2017). The library relied on the immunoSEQ multiplex PCR assay. The multiplex PCR relied on a mix of 60 forward primers for TCR Vbeta segments and 13 reverse primers for TCR Jbeta segments. TCRdb retrieved this table from immuneACCESS and kept in-frame rearrangements only. Not all clones are present; in checked studies, unresolved V genes account for under half, and no reason is known for the remainder. The sample data list more than 110,000 clones, and over 60% of these were observed just once. The ten top clones hold around 1.3% of the sample. The sequencing input was PBMCs. The receptors were gathered from a male donor in good health and CMV-seropositive.

The J gene is TRBJ2-5, the V gene TRBV6-1; 13 nucleotides align to TRBD2. This CDR3 has 16 amino acids. Germline V lookup: CDR1 MNHNS, CDR2 SASEGT. The junction had 2 bases not matched to a gene; V was cut back by 0 bases and J by 4 bases. The CDR3, as DNA: TGTGCCAGCAGTGAAGCCCGGACTAGCGGGGGAGAGACCCAGTACTTC. Translation: CASSEARTSGGETQYF.

The CDR3 nucleotides are TGCGCCAGCAGCTATACTACTTCAGTGGCCTATGGCTACACCTTC. This sequence encodes CASSYTTSVAYGYTF. This chain connects TRBV5-1 to TRBJ1-2; D is unresolved. This CDR3 is built from 15 residues. Germline CDR1 is SGHRS and CDR2 is YFSETQ. V lost 3 bases and J 4 bases, leaving 16 bases between the germline ends.

The chain couples TRBV27 to TRBJ2-3; weak D call: TRBD1 (5 bases). Trimming stripped 2 bases from V and 4 bases from J, with 7 bases between. Germline V CDR1 and CDR2: MNHEY, SMNVEV (reference sequence). This CDR3 has 13 residues. CDR3 sequence (DNA): TGTGCCAGCAGTTTAATGGGGCCAGATACGCAGTATTTT. Translated: CASSLMGPDTQYF.

The chain combines TRBV6-5 with TRBJ1-2, with D possibly TRBD1 on 6 matching bases. Germline lookup yields CDR1 MNHEY and CDR2 SVGAGI. CDR3 length equals 13 residues. With 2 bases removed from V and 8 bases from J, the gap between germline ends came to 12 bases. DNA for the CDR3: TGTGCCAGCAGTTACGAGGGGGGGAGAGGCTACACCTTC. This sequence encodes CASSYEGGRGYTF.

The CDR3 sequence: CASSESGSSYEQYF. Here the CDR3 DNA reads TGTGCCAGCAGTGAATCGGGGAGCTCCTACGAGCAGTACTTC. The J gene is TRBJ2-7, the V gene TRBV2; perhaps TRBD2 as D (5 bases). CDR3 length: 14 amino acids. Germline loops: CDR1 SNHLY, CDR2 FYNNEI. V lost 2 bases, J lost 0 bases, and 8 bases lay in between.

The chain employs TRBV4-1 and TRBJ2-1; 13 bases are shared with TRBD2. Germline trimming cut 8 bases from V and 6 bases from J; bases unmatched to any gene: 19. Germline loops: CDR1 MGHRA, CDR2 YSYEKL. The CDR3 totals 19 residues. The CDR3 nucleotides read TGCGCCAGCCAGCCAAGAAATACCCGACTAGCGGGAGGACTCAATGAGCAGTTCTTC. It yields the protein CASQPRNTRLAGGLNEQFF.

This clone was observed a handful of times. V gene TRBV6-4 combines with J gene TRBJ1-6; D might be TRBD1 (5 bases). This CDR3 comprises 14 residues. V was cut by 7 bases and J by 10 bases, with 17 bases left in between. The germline V gene encodes CDR1 MRHNA and CDR2 SNTAGT. The CDR3 spells CASTTRGLGSPLHF. The CDR3 nucleotides read TGTGCCAGCACTACTCGGGGACTGGGCTCACCCCTCCACTTT.

This rearrangement joins TRBV23-1 to TRBJ2-7; D is possibly TRBD1 (6 bases). Being an ORF, TRBV23-1 has a function that is uncertain. This CDR3 is 18 amino acids long. Trimming shortened V by 3 bases and J by 2 bases, and 23 bases separated the two germline ends. CDR3 nucleotides: TGCGCCAGCAGTCATAAGACAGGTAGATTCTGCCATACCTACGAGCAGTACTTC. It yields the protein CASSHKTGRFCHTYEQYF.

This rearrangement joins TRBV6-5 to TRBJ2-7; tentatively, D is TRBD2 (5 bases). The CDR3 length is 15 residues. The germline CDR1 and CDR2 sequences are MNHEY and SVGAGI. Trimming removed 5 bases at V and 3 bases at J, with 17 bases between. The CDR3 sequence is CASSITGKGFYEQYF. The CDR3 DNA reads TGTGCCAGCAGTATTACGGGGAAGGGTTTCTACGAGCAGTACTTC.

This clone turned up a few times. The V and J genes are TRBV15 and TRBJ2-5, with 14 positions matching TRBD2. The junction had 4 bases not matched to a gene; V was cut back by 6 bases and J by 4 bases. The CDR3 contains 15 residues. CDR1 and CDR2 from the germline V gene are LNHNV and YYDKDF (reference sequence). The CDR3 region is CATSRGLAGGETQYF. The CDR3 bases are TGTGCCACCAGTCGCGGACTAGCGGGAGGAGAGACCCAGTACTTC.

This clone was seen a few times. The V gene is TRBV7-2, the J gene TRBJ1-4; perhaps TRBD1 as D (5 bases). CDR3 size: 15 residues. The ends were cut back, 5 bases at V and 5 bases at J, with 15 bases in the middle. Germline V CDR1 and CDR2: SGHTA, FQGNSA. The CDR3 DNA reads TGTGCCAGCAGCGGAAAGACAGAGCAAAATGAAAAACTGTTTTTT. Translating it yields CASSGKTEQNEKLFF.

J is TRBJ1-1 and V is TRBV6-5; no clear D. The germline CDR1 and CDR2 sequences are MNHEY and SVGAGI. The CDR3 contains 16 residues. Trimming took 3 bases from V and 1 from J, leaving 15 bases between them. The CDR3: CASSYQPGRGNTEAFF. In DNA form, the CDR3 reads TGTGCCAGCAGTTATCAACCGGGTAGAGGGAACACTGAAGCTTTCTTT.

J is TRBJ2-7 and V is TRBV10-3; 9 bases are shared with TRBD1. Per the germline V gene, CDR1 is ENHRY and CDR2 is SYGVKD. The CDR3 covers 14 residues. Trimming took 3 bases from V and 4 from J; bases not matched to a gene: 4. This chain's CDR3 is CAISDRTGAYEQYF. The CDR3 nucleotides are TGTGCCATCAGTGACCGGACAGGGGCGTACGAGCAGTACTTC.

The genes are TRBV15 and TRBJ2-7, with a possible D match to TRBD2 (5 bases). Germline CDR1 reads LNHNV; CDR2 reads YYDKDF (reference sequence). The CDR3 sequence is 13 residues long. Trimming removed 5 bases at V and 2 bases at J, with 10 bases between. For the CDR3, the DNA is TGTGCCACCAGCCCCATGAGGGCCTACGAGCAGTACTTC. Its translation is CATSPMRAYEQYF.

About this clone itself: Its ends do not fully match the called genes, so a read error is possible. The chain employs TRBV7-9 and TRBJ2-5, with no clear D. The CDR3 loop spans 14 amino acids. Germline V gene data show CDR1 as SEHNR and CDR2 as FQNEAQ (reference sequence). CDR3 amino acids: CSSSLELYQETQYF. In DNA form, the CDR3 reads TGTTCCAGCAGCTTAGAACTTTACCAAGAGACCCAGTACTTC. Variable domain in full (rest from reference TRBV7-9 and TRBJ2-5): DTGVSQNPRHKITKRGQNVTFRCDPISEHNRLYWYRQTLGQGPEFLTYFQNEAQLEKSRLLSDRFSAERPKGSFSTLEIQRTEQGDSAMYLCSSSLELYQETQYFGPGTRLLVL.

V and J are TRBV7-8 and TRBJ1-1, with unresolved D. V lost 5 bases and J 4 bases, leaving 11 bases between the germline ends. Germline lookup yields CDR1 SGHVS and CDR2 FQNEAQ. The CDR3 totals 13 residues. The DNA of the CDR3 is TGTGCCAGCAGCGGAGGGATAAGCACTGAAGCTTTCTTT. This gives the protein CASSGGISTEAFF.

V and J are TRBV19 and TRBJ2-7; TRBD2 is a possible D gene (6 bases). The CDR3 sequence is 13 residues long. Germline V gives CDR1 LNHDA, CDR2 SQIVND (reference sequence). The ends were cut back, 10 bases at V and 0 bases at J, with 13 bases in the middle. CDR3 in DNA: TGTGCCACCCTTGGGGGGACCTCCTACGAGCAGTACTTC. Protein: CATLGGTSYEQYF.

The chain has TRBV19 and TRBJ2-7; 7 bases agree with TRBD1. Unmatched junction bases numbered 9, after V lost 4 bases and J lost 3 bases. In germline, CDR1 is LNHDA, CDR2 SQIVND (reference sequence). This CDR3 has 15 amino acids. The CDR3 loop is CASSTTGESNYEQYF. CDR3 coding DNA: TGTGCCAGTAGTACTACAGGGGAATCAAACTACGAGCAGTACTTC.

The rearrangement uses TRBV6-5 and TRBJ1-1, with D possibly TRBD1 on 5 matching bases. The V and J ends lost 0 bases and 4 bases respectively, with 15 bases between them. The CDR3 runs 16 residues. Per germline, CDR1 MNHEY and CDR2 SVGAGI. The CDR3 sequence: CASSYSIPGGGTEAFF. The CDR3 nucleotides are TGTGCCAGCAGTTACTCAATACCCGGGGGTGGCACTGAAGCTTTCTTT.

This chain connects TRBV4-2 to TRBJ2-5; D might be TRBD2 (7 bases). Germline values: CDR1 LGHNA, CDR2 YNFKEQ. V was shortened by 0 bases and J by 4 bases, with 9 bases between the two germline ends. The CDR3 is made up of 14 amino acids. In DNA, the CDR3 is TGTGCCAGCAGCCAAGATAGGGGGGGAGAGACCCAGTACTTC. It yields the protein CASSQDRGGETQYF.

This clone was recorded once. V gene TRBV5-1 combines with J gene TRBJ2-2, with D hard to call. The V and J ends lost 0 bases and 3 bases respectively, with 6 bases between them. This CDR3 is 14 amino acids long. In germline, CDR1 is SGHRS, CDR2 YFSETQ. The CDR3 region is CASSLEQYTGELFF. CDR3 sequence (DNA): TGCGCCAGCAGCTTGGAACAGTACACCGGGGAGCTGTTTTTT.

The chain carries TRBV19 and TRBJ1-5; 8 bases map to TRBD1. CDR1 LNHDA and CDR2 SQIVND come from the germline V gene (reference sequence). Trimming took 8 bases from V and 2 from J; bases not matched to a gene: 5. The length of the CDR3 is 14 residues. The CDR3 DNA reads as TGTGCCAGTTGGACAGGGTGGGGCAATCAGCCCCAGCATTTT. Its translation: CASWTGWGNQPQHF.

This clone was seen only once. The chain joins TRBV5-1 to TRBJ2-3; D may be TRBD2 (6 bases). Germline V gene lookup returns CDR1 SGHRS and CDR2 YFSETQ. Trimming removed 3 bases from V and 6 bases from J, with 20 bases in between. The CDR3 has 16 amino acids. This CDR3 reads CASSSGDGGMMDTQYF. The CDR3 nucleotides read TGCGCCAGCAGCTCTGGGGACGGAGGGATGATGGATACGCAGTATTTT.

The chain carries TRBV5-1 and TRBJ2-3; D ambiguous. Trimming pared 1 base from V and 0 bases from J, leaving 6 bases between. CDR3 length equals 14 residues. Germline lookup yields CDR1 SGHRS and CDR2 YFSETQ. The chain's CDR3 is CASSLQQSTDTQYF. The DNA of the CDR3 is TGCGCCAGCAGCTTGCAACAGAGCACAGATACGCAGTATTTT.

This sequence joins TRBV19 and TRBJ1-4; no definite D call. The V gene lost 1 base and the J gene lost 8 bases, with 14 bases spanning the gap. The CDR3 totals 15 residues. Germline V lookup: CDR1 LNHDA, CDR2 SQIVND (reference sequence). CDR3 protein: CASSIASGNGEKLFF. As DNA, the CDR3 is TGTGCCAGTAGTATAGCCTCGGGGAATGGGGAAAAACTGTTTTTT.

The V and J genes are TRBV6-5 and TRBJ1-2; TRBD1 might be the D (6 bases). The length of the CDR3 is 13 residues. Per the germline V gene, CDR1 is MNHEY and CDR2 is SVGAGI. V was clipped by 5 bases and J by 7 bases, with 14 bases between them. In DNA form, the CDR3 reads TGTGCCAGCAGTCCGGACAGCGTCTCTGGCTACACCTTC. Its protein is CASSPDSVSGYTF.

The chain uses TRBV11-2 and TRBJ2-1; maybe TRBD1 (8 bases). The germline CDR1 and CDR2 sequences are SGHAT and FQNNGV. The CDR3 consists of 19 residues. The V and J ends lost 5 bases and 6 bases respectively, with 29 bases between them. The CDR3 coding sequence is TGTGCCAGCAGCCCCGGACAGGGAAGGGCGGGAGCGGGGAGCAATGAGCAGTTCTTC. It encodes CASSPGQGRAGAGSNEQFF.

The chain has TRBV9 and TRBJ2-1; 8 bases are shared with TRBD2. With V trimmed by 3 bases and J by 3 bases, 5 bases remained unmatched. Germline values: CDR1 SGDLS, CDR2 YYNGEE. This CDR3 spans 15 amino acids. The CDR3 sequence is CASSDTGTSYNEQFF. As DNA, the CDR3 is TGTGCCAGCAGCGATACCGGGACTAGCTACAATGAGCAGTTCTTC.